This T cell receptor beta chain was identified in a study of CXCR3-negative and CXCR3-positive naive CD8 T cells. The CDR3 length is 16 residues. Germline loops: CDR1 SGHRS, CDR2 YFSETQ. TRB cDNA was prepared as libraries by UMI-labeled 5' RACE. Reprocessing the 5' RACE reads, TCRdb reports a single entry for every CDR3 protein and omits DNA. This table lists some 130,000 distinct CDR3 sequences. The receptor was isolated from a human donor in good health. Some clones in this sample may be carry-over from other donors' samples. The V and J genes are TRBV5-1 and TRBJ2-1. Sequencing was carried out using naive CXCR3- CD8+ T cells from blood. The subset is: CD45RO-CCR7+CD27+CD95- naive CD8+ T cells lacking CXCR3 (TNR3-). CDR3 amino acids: CASSLGLGYSHNEQFF.